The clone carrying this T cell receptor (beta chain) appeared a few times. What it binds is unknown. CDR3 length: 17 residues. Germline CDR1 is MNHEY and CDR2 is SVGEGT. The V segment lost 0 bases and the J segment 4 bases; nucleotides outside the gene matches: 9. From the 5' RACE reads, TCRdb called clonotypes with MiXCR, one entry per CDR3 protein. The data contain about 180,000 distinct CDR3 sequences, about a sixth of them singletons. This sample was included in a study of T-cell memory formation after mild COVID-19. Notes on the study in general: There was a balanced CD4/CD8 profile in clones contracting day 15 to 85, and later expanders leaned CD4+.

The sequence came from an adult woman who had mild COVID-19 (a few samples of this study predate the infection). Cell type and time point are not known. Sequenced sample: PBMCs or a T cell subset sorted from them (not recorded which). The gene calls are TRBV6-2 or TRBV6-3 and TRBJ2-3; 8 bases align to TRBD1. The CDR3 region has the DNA TGTGCCAGCAGTTACTCGCTCGGACAGGGCTTCCCAGATACGCAGTATTTT. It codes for CASSYSLGQGFPDTQYF.